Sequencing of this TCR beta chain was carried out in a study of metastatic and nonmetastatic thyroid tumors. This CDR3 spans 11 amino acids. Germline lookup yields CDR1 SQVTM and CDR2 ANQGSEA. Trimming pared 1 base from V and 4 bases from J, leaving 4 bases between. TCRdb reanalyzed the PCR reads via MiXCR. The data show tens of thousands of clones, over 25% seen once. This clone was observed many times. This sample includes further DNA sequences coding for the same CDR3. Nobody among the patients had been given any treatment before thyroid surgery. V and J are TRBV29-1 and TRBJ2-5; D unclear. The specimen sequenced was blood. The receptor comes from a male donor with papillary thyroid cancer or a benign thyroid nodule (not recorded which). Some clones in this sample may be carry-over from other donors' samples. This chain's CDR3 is CSVEAGETQYF. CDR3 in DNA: TGCAGCGTTGAAGCTGGAGAGACCCAGTACTTC.